Listed below are T cell receptor beta chains from one sample, sequenced in a study of OX40 agonist ivuxolimab in advanced cancers. TCRdb's table, derived via immunoSEQ multiplex PCR, lists solely in-frame clones and lacks some. This table has tens of thousands of clones, about 81% appearing once. The material was CD4+ or CD8+ T cells sorted from blood, obtained in a trial of the OX40 agonist ivuxolimab. The receptors originated from an adult with an advanced solid tumor such as melanoma, head and neck, liver or kidney cancer. The CDR3 runs from the conserved cysteine through the conserved F or W. The D gene is left open where the match is weak.

TRBJ2-1,TRBV6-4,-,CASSVLAGNEQFF
TRBJ2-3,TRBV6-5,-,CASSYSGNTQYF
TRBJ2-3,TRBV18,-,CASSPDTQYF
TRBJ1-3,TRBV19,-,CASSIRDTIYF
TRBJ1-4,TRBV7-9,-,CASSTYEKLFF
TRBJ1-1,TRBV7-9,TRBD1,CASRYPTGGTEAFF
TRBJ1-5,TRBV6-5,-,CASSYGPNQPQHF
TRBJ2-5,TRBV18,-,CASSRTVQETQYF
TRBJ1-5,TRBV27,-,CASSYGVDQPQHF
TRBJ2-5,TRBV11-2,TRBD2,CASSLGTSGLQETQYF
TRBJ1-3,TRBV11-2,TRBD1,CASSLDRGAGNTIYF
TRBJ1-1,TRBV7-8,-,CASSLHRAGGTEAFF
TRBJ1-4,TRBV4-1,TRBD1,CASSQDKDRGNEKLFF
TRBJ1-4,TRBV7-9,TRBD1,CASSLPPGGNEKLFF
TRBJ2-7,TRBV2,TRBD2,CASSEWREASYEQYF
TRBJ1-1,TRBV19,-,CASSKQWTANTEAFF
TRBJ2-1,TRBV19,TRBD2,CASSQEGLASYEQFF
TRBJ2-1,TRBV5-4,TRBD2,CASSLAGVGDNEQFF
TRBJ1-2,TRBV5-6,-,CASSSGDFYGYTF
TRBJ2-7,TRBV29-1,-,CSVGTFRDRTYEQYF
TRBJ1-5,TRBV12-5,-,CASGFSEPQHF
TRBJ1-4,TRBV9,-,CASSASSGEKLFF
TRBJ1-5,TRBV19,-,CASSIYQQPQHF
TRBJ1-6,TRBV5-4,-,CASSLSASSYNSPLHF
TRBJ1-2,TRBV11-3,-,CASSLESSQAVGYTF
TRBJ2-1,TRBV7-3,TRBD2,CASSLASGSNEQFF
TRBJ2-7,TRBV5-5,-,CASSDQRSLSYEQYF
TRBJ2-5,TRBV27,TRBD2,CASSSPSGTRGMTQYF
TRBJ1-1,TRBV30,-,CAWSKEGFEAFF
TRBJ1-2,TRBV5-1,TRBD1,CASSLGLPLRQGAGGYTF
TRBJ1-5,TRBV7-2,-,CASSSDDQPQHF
TRBJ1-1,TRBV5-6,TRBD1,CASSLQGALPEAFF
TRBJ2-1,TRBV4-1,TRBD2,CASSQGSWAGGVHEQFF
TRBJ1-2,TRBV30,TRBD1,CAWSVQTGAYGYGYTF
TRBJ2-5,TRBV6-6,-,CASSSNRDKGETQYF
TRBJ1-1,TRBV6-5,-,CASSYNLQMNTEAFF
TRBJ1-2,TRBV5-1,TRBD1,CASSKETGNYGYTF
TRBJ2-7,TRBV5-4,-,CASSLVRDSYEQYF
TRBJ1-6,TRBV11-3,-,CASSPPGVGPISPLHF
TRBJ1-2,TRBV30,-,CAGRAPRANYGYTF
TRBJ1-6,TRBV30,-,CAWGTVALHF
TRBJ1-1,TRBV2,-,CASRVGSRAGNTEAFF